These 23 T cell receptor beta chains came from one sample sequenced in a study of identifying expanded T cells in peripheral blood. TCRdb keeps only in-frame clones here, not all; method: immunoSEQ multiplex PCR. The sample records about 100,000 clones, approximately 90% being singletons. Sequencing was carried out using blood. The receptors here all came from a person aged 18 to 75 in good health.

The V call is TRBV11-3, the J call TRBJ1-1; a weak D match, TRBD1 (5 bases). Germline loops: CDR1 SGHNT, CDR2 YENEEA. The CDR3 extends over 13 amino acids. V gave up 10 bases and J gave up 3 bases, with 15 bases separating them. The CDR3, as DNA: TGTGCCACCGCGGCGGGGCCCGACACTGAAGCTTTCTTT. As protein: CATAAGPDTEAFF.

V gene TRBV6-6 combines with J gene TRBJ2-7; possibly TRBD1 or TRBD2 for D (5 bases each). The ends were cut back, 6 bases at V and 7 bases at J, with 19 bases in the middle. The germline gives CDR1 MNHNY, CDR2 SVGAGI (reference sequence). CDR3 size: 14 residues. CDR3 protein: CASSPTGTPWEQYF. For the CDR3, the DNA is TGTGCCAGCAGCCCAACCGGGACGCCGTGGGAGCAGTACTTC.

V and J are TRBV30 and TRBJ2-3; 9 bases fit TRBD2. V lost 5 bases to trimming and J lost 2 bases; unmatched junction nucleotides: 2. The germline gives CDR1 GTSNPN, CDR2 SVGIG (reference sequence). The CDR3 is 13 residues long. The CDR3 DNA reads TGTGCCTGGGGACTAGCGTTCACAGATACGCAGTATTTT. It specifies CAWGLAFTDTQYF.

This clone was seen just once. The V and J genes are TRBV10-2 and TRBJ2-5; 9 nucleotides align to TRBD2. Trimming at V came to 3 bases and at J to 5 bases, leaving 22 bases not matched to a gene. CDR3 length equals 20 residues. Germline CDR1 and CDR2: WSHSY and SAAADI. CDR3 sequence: CASSDYNAGQSAGGRETQYF. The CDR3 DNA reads TGCGCCAGCAGTGATTACAATGCCGGACAGTCGGCGGGGGGGCGGGAGACCCAGTACTTC.

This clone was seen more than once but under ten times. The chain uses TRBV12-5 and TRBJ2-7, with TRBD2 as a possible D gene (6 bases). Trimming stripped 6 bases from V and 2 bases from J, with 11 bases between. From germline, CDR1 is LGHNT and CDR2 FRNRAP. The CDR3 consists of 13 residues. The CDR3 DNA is TGTGCTAGTGGCCTTGCGGGGCCCTACGAGCAGTACTTC. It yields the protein CASGLAGPYEQYF.

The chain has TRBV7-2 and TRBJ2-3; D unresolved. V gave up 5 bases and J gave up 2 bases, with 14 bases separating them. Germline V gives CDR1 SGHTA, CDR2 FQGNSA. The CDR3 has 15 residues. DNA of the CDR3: TGTGCCAGCAGCACCACCACCGCGGCCACAGATACGCAGTATTTT. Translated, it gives CASSTTTAATDTQYF.

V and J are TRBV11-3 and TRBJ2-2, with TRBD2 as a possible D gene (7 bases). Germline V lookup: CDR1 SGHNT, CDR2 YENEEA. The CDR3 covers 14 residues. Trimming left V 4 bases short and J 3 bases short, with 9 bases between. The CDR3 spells CASSSGGDTGELFF. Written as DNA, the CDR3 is TGTGCCAGCAGCTCGGGGGGCGACACCGGGGAGCTGTTTTTT.

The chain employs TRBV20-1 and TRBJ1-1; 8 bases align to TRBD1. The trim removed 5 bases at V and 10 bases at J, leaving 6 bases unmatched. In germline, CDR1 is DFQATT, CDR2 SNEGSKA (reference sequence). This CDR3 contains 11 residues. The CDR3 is CSARRGRGAFF. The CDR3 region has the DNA TGCAGTGCTCGCAGGGGGCGTGGAGCTTTCTTT.

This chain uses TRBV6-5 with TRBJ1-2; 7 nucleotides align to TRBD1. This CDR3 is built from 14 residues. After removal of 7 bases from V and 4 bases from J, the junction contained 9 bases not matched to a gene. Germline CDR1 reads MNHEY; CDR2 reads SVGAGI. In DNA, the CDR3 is TGTGCCAGCACCCAGGGGGGCCTTGTCTATGGCTACACCTTC. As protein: CASTQGGLVYGYTF.

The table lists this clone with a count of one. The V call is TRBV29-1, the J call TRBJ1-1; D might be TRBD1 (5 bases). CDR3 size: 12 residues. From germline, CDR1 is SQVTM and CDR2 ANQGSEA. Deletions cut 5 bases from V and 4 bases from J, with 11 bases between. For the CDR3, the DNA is TGCAGCGTTCATACAGGTACCACTGAAGCTTTCTTT. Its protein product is CSVHTGTTEAFF.

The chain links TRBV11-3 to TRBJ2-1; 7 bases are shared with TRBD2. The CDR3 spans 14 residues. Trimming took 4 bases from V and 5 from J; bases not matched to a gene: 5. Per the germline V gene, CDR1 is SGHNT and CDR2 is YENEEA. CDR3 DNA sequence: TGTGCCAGCAGCTGGGGCGGGACTAACAATGAGCAGTTCTTC. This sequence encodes CASSWGGTNNEQFF.

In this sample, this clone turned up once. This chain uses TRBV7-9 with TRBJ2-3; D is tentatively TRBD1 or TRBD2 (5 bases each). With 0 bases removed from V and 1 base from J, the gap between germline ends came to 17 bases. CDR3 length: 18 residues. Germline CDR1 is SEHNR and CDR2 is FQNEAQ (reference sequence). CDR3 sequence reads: CASSLAPGRSKGTDTQYF. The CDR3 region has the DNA TGTGCCAGCAGCTTAGCACCGGGACGGAGTAAGGGCACAGATACGCAGTATTTT.

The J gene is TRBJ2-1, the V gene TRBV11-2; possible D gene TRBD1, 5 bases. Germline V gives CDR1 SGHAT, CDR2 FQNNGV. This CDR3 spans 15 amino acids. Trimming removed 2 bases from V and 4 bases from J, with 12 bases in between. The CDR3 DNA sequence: TGTGCCAGCAGCTTACTCTGGGGCTCTTACAATGAGCAGTTCTTC. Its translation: CASSLLWGSYNEQFF.

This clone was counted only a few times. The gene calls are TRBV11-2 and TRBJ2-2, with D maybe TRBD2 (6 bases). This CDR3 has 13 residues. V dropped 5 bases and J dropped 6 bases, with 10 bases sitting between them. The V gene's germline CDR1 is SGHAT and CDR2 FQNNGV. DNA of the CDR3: TGTGCCAGCAGCACCACGGGAGCCGGGGAGCTGTTTTTT. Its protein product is CASSTTGAGELFF.

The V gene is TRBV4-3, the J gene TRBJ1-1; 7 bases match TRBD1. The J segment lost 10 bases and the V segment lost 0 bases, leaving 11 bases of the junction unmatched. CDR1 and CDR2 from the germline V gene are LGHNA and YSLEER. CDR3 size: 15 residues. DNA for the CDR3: TGCGCCAGCAGCCAAGATTTCCTAGGGGGCTGGGGAGCTTTCTTT. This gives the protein CASSQDFLGGWGAFF.

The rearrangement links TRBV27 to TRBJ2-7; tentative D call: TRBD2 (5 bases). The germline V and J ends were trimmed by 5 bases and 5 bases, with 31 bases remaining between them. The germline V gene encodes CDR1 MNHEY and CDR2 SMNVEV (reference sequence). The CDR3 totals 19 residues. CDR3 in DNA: TGTGCCAGCAGTCCAAAGAACCTACACTTTGATAGCGCCGGGGACGAGCAGTACTTC. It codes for CASSPKNLHFDSAGDEQYF.

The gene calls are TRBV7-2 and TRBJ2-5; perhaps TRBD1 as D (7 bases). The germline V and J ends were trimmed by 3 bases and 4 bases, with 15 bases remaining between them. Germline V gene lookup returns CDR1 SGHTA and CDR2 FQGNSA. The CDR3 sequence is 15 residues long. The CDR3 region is CASSFLGQEGETQYF. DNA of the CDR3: TGTGCCAGCAGCTTCCTTGGACAGGAGGGAGAGACCCAGTACTTC.

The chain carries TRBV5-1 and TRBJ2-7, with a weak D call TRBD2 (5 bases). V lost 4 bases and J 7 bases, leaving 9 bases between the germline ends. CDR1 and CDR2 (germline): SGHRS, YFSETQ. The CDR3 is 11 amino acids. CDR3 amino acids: CASSMDLEQYF. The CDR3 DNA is TGCGCCAGCAGCATGGACTTGGAGCAGTACTTC.

DNA for the CDR3: TGTGCCAGCAGCTTGGCCCCCCCGACCGAGCAGTACTTC. Translating it yields CASSLAPPTEQYF. The chain combines TRBV11-2 with TRBJ2-7; unclear D gene. The CDR3 length is 13 residues. V gave up 3 bases and J gave up 6 bases, with 12 bases separating them. CDR1 and CDR2 from the germline V gene are SGHAT and FQNNGV.

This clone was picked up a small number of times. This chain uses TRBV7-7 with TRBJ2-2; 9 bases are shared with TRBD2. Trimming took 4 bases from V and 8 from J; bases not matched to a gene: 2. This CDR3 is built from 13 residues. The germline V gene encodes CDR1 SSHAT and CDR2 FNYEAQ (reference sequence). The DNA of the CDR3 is TGTGCCAGCAGCTCCCTAGCGGGGGGGGAGCTGTTTTTT. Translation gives CASSSLAGGELFF. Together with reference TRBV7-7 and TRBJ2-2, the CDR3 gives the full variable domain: GAGVSQSPRYKVTKRGQDVTLRCDPISSHATLYWYQQALGQGPEFLTYFNYEAQPDKSGLPSDRFSAERPEGSISTLTIQRTEQRDSAMYRCASSSLAGGELFFGEGSRLTVL.

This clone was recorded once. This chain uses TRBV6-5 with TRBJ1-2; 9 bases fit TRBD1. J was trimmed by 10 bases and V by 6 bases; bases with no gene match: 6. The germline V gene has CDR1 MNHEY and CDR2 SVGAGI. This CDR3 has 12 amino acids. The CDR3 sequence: CASRRRQGDYTF. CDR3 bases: TGTGCCAGCAGGAGACGACAGGGGGACTACACCTTC.

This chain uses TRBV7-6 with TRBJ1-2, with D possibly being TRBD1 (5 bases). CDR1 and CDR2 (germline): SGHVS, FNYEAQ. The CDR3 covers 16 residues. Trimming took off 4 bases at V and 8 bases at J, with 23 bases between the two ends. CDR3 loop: CASSSELLDRGGGYTF. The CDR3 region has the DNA TGTGCCAGCAGCTCCGAACTCTTGGACCGGGGGGGAGGCTACACCTTC.

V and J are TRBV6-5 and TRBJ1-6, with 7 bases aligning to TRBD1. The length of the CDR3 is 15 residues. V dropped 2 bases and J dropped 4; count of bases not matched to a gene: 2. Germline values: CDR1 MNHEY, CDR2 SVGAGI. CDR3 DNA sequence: TGTGCCAGCAGTTACCGGACAGGTTATAATTCACCCCTCCACTTT. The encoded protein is CASSYRTGYNSPLHF.